Sequencing of this TCR beta chain was carried out in a study of radiotherapy plus CTLA-4 blockade in lung cancer. Broader study findings: Response, reportedly, was best predicted by interferon-beta along with early blood T cell clone dynamics.

Worth noting for this clone: Its target is not known.

The assay was immunoSEQ multiplex PCR, and TCRdb's table has in-frame clones only and misses some. The table shows about 87,000 clones, with more than 85% occurring only once. The CDR3 runs 16 residues. Germline CDR1 SGDLS, CDR2 YYNGEE. Trimming at V came to 4 bases and at J to 4 bases, leaving 6 bases not matched to a gene. The starting material was peripheral blood, obtained from a patient treated with radiotherapy plus ipilimumab. This TCR was recovered from a human donor with non-small cell lung cancer that progressed on radiotherapy plus ipilimumab. The chain has TRBV9 and TRBJ2-3; 13 nucleotides align to TRBD2. The CDR3 here is CASSPQGTSGADTQYF. Written as DNA, the CDR3 is TGTGCCAGCAGCCCCCAGGGGACTAGCGGGGCAGATACGCAGTATTTT. The full variable domain, its missing parts supplied by reference TRBV9 and TRBJ2-3, is DSGVTQTPKHLITATGQRVTLRCSPRSGDLSVYWYQQSLDQGLQFLIQYYNGEERAKGNILERFSAQQFPDLHSELNLSSLELGDSALYFCASSPQGTSGADTQYFGPGTRLTVL.